This TCR beta chain came from a study of breast tumors, draining lymph nodes, adjacent tissues. A single record per CDR3 protein comes from TCRdb applying MiXCR to the multiplex PCR reads. The sample includes approximately 180,000 distinct CDR3 sequences, about 33% seen only once; the top ten take 3.8%. Axillary draining lymph nodes of breast cancer patients supplied the node samples. This clonotype has at least ten counts. What it binds is unknown. An end of the junction does not agree with germline; a read error may underlie this. Findings and limits, study-wide: Data fit most tumor T cells coming from lymph node, expanding in tumor. Tumor TCR diversity was below lymph nodes but above nontumor tissue.

Germline loops: CDR1 LNHDA, CDR2 SQIVND (reference sequence). This CDR3 has 17 amino acids. Sequenced: axillary lymph node tissue. This sequence was found in a female donor with breast cancer. Some clones in this sample may be carry-over from other donors' samples. V usage is TRBV19 and J usage is TRBJ2-5, with 7 bases that match TRBD1. CDR3 residues: CASSIDRDSSYQETQSF. CDR3 nucleotide sequence: TGTGCCAGTAGTATAGATCGGGACAGCTCGTACCAAGAGACCCAGTCCTTC. Variable domain in full (rest from reference TRBV19 and TRBJ2-5): DGGITQSPKYLFRKEGQNVTLSCEQNLNHDAMYWYRQDPGQGLRLIYYSQIVNDFQKGDIAEGYSVSREKKESFPLTVTSAQKNPTAFYLCASSIDRDSSYQETQSFGPGTRLLVL.